The 4 T cell receptor beta chains reported below all come from one sample, sequenced in a study of T cell clonotyping in hematopoietic cell transplantation. This table comes from immunoSEQ multiplex PCR, and its TCRdb copy is limited to in-frame clones, with some not included. The sample lists thousands of clones; around nine tenths were seen once. The sequencing here drew on PBMCs, taken 180 days after allogeneic stem cell transplant. The receptors derive from a female patient between 50 and 60 years old who had an allogeneic stem cell transplant from an unrelated donor, so the T cells may come from the graft donor. Some clones in this sample may be carry-over from other donors' samples.

This chain joins TRBV7-6 and TRBJ2-2; D might be TRBD1 (5 bases). The CDR3 is 16 amino acids. V was cut by 5 bases and J by 4 bases, with 17 bases left in between. Germline-derived CDR1 and CDR2 are SGHVS and FNYEAQ. The CDR3 spells CASSRDNLQVTGELFF. For the CDR3, the DNA is TGTGCCAGCAGCCGCGATAATTTACAGGTCACCGGGGAGCTGTTTTTT.

The count of this clone is one. The chain carries TRBV11-3 and TRBJ2-7; 7 bases line up with TRBD1. Germline V gene data show CDR1 as SGHNT and CDR2 as YENEEA. The CDR3 is 13 amino acids. Trimming at V came to 6 bases and at J to 4 bases, leaving 6 bases not matched to a gene. The CDR3 is CASSLGQNYEQYF. CDR3 in DNA: TGTGCCAGCAGTTTGGGACAGAATTACGAGCAGTACTTC.

The genes are TRBV4-1 and TRBJ2-7; the match to TRBD1 covers 7 bases. The CDR3 contains 16 residues. J was trimmed by 1 base and V by 1 base; bases with no gene match: 7. Germline assignment: CDR1 MGHRA and CDR2 YSYEKL. This chain's CDR3 is CASSQGDSPFSYEQYF. CDR3 in DNA: TGCGCCAGCAGCCAAGGGGACAGTCCTTTTTCCTACGAGCAGTACTTC.

The V gene is TRBV7-6, the J gene TRBJ1-6; D not certain. The CDR3 runs 13 residues. Germline lookup yields CDR1 SGHVS and CDR2 FNYEAQ. V dropped 7 bases and J dropped 5 bases, with 9 bases sitting between them. This CDR3 is CASTPGNNSPLHF. CDR3 in DNA: TGTGCCAGCACCCCTGGGAATAATTCACCCCTCCACTTT.